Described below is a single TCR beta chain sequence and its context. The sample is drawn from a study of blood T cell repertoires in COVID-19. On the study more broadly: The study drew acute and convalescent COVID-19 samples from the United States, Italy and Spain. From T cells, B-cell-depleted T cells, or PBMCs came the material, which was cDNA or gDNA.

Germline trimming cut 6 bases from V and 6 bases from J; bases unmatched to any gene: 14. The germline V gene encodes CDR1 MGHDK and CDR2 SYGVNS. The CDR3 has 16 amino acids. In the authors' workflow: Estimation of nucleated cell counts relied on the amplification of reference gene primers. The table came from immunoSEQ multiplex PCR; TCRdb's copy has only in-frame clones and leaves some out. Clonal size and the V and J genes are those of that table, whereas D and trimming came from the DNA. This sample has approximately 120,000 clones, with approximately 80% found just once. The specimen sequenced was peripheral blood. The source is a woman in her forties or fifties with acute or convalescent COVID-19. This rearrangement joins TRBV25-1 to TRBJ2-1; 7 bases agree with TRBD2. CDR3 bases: TGTGCCAGCAGCCCCCACGGGGCGGGAGTTTCCAATGAGCAGTTCTTC. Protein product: CASSPHGAGVSNEQFF.